The 8 T cell receptor beta chains presented below share a single source sample, sequenced in a study of control samples from healthy donors and cancer patients. Profiled with immunoSEQ multiplex PCR; TCRdb holds only in-frame clones, not every one. Here the sample spans approximately 70,000 clones, over 75% being singletons. The specimen was blood. The receptors here all came from a woman in her fifties or sixties in good health.

This chain links TRBV28 with TRBJ2-1; a possible D gene is TRBD1 (5 bases). V lost 6 bases to trimming and J lost 7 bases, with 16 bases between them. Per germline, CDR1 MDHEN and CDR2 SYDVKM. This CDR3 is 14 amino acids long. CDR3 sequence reads: CASRGGQGKNEQFF. CDR3 sequence (DNA): TGTGCCAGCAGGGGTGGCCAGGGAAAGAATGAGCAGTTCTTC.

The V call is TRBV11-2, the J call TRBJ2-7, with 9 bases matching TRBD1. Germline CDR1 SGHAT, CDR2 FQNNGV. This CDR3 spans 14 amino acids. With V trimmed by 3 bases and J by 3 bases, 3 bases remained unmatched. The CDR3 region is CASSLGTGFYEQYF. For the CDR3, the DNA is TGTGCCAGCAGCTTGGGGACAGGGTTCTACGAGCAGTACTTC.

The CDR3 bases are TGTGCCAGCAGCCCGACCGTTGCAGCGGGAGGGAGGTGGAATGAGCAGTTCTTC. This sequence encodes CASSPTVAAGGRWNEQFF. V is TRBV7-3 and J is TRBJ2-1; 10 bases agree with TRBD2. Germline trimming cut 5 bases from V and 7 bases from J; bases unmatched to any gene: 17. CDR3 size: 18 residues. The germline V gene has CDR1 SGHTA and CDR2 FQGTGA.

This rearrangement joins TRBV6-1 to TRBJ2-5, with 8 bases that match TRBD1. Germline V gene lookup returns CDR1 MNHNS and CDR2 SASEGT. Trimming removed 4 bases from V and 4 bases from J; junction bases left unmatched: 11. The CDR3 length is 16 residues. Here the CDR3 DNA reads TGTGCCAGCAGTGCCTCCTGGATCACAGGGGGAGAGACCCAGTACTTC. Its protein is CASSASWITGGETQYF.

The genes are TRBV19 and TRBJ1-2; possible D gene TRBD1, 6 bases. V was trimmed by 3 bases and J by 4 bases, leaving 9 bases between them. Germline V CDR1 and CDR2: LNHDA, SQIVND (reference sequence). The CDR3 covers 13 residues. The CDR3: CASSMDSSYGYTF. The CDR3 region has the DNA TGTGCCAGTAGTATGGACAGTTCCTATGGCTACACCTTC.

This chain links TRBV14 with TRBJ2-5, with 7 bases matching TRBD1. Germline CDR1 and CDR2: SGHDN and FVKESK. Unmatched junction bases numbered 5, after V lost 0 bases and J lost 1 base. The CDR3 loop spans 16 amino acids. CDR3 sequence: CASSQEGTAVQETQYF. CDR3 sequence (DNA): TGTGCCAGCAGCCAAGAAGGGACAGCAGTCCAAGAGACCCAGTACTTC.

The genes are TRBV4-1 and TRBJ2-1; TRBD2 agrees at 10 bases. This CDR3 comprises 16 residues. V was clipped by 1 base and J by 5 bases; unmatched bases: 5. The germline CDR1 and CDR2 sequences are MGHRA and YSYEKL. The CDR3 DNA reads as TGCGCCAGCAGCCAAGTCTGGACTAGCGGACACAATGAGCAGTTCTTC. It codes for CASSQVWTSGHNEQFF.

There are a few counts of this clone. The gene calls are TRBV6-5 and TRBJ2-1, with 7 bases fitting TRBD2. J gave up 6 bases and V 9 bases, and 14 bases lay outside the gene matches. The length of the CDR3 is 15 residues. Germline lookup yields CDR1 MNHEY and CDR2 SVGAGI. CDR3 amino acids: CASSRSGTSFNEQFF. The CDR3 coding sequence is TGTGCCAGTTCACGGAGCGGGACCTCTTTCAATGAGCAGTTCTTC.